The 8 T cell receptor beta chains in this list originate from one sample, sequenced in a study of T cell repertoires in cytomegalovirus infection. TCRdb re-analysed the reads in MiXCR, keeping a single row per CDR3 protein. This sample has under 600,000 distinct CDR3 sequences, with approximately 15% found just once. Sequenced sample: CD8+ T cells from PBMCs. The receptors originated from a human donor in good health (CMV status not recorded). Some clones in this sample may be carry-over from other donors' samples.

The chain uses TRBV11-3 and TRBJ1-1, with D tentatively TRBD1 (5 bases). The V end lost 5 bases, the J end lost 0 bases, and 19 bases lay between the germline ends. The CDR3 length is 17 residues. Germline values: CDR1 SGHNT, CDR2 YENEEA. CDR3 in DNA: TGTGCCAGCAGCCACCGTTTGGGCGAGGGGATGAACACTGAAGCTTTCTTT. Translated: CASSHRLGEGMNTEAFF.

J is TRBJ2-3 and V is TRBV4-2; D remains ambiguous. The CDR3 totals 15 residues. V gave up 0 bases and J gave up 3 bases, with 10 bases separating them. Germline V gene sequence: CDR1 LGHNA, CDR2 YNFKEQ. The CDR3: CASSQEISLTDTQYF. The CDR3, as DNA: TGTGCCAGCAGCCAAGAGATTAGCTTAACAGATACGCAGTATTTT.

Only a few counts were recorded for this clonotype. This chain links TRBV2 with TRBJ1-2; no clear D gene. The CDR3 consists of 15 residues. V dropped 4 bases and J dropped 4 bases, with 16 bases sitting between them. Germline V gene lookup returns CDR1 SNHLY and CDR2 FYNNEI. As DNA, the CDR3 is TGTGCCAGCAGTGCAGGCCCGGGCCCCTCCTATGGCTACACCTTC. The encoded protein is CASSAGPGPSYGYTF.

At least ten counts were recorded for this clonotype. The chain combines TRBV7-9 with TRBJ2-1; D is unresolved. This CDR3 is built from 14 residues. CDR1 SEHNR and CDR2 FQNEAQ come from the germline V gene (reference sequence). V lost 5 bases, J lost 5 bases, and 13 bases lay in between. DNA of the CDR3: TGTGCCAGCAGCCCTGGAAGGGTGGACAATGAGCAGTTCTTC. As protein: CASSPGRVDNEQFF.

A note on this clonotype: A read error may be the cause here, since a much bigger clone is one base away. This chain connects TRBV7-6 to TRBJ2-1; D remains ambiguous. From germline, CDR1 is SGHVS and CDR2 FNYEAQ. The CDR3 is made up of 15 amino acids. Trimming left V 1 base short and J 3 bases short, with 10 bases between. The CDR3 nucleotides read TGTGCCAGCAGCTTAGGGGTGCCAAGCTACAATGAGCAGTTCTTC. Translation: CASSLGVPSYNEQFF. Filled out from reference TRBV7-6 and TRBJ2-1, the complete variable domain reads GAGVSQSPRYKVTKRGQDVALRCDPISGHVSLYWYRQALGQGPEFLTYFNYEAQQDKSGLPNDRFSAERPEGSISTLTIQRTEQRDSAMYRCASSLGVPSYNEQFFGPGTRLTVL.

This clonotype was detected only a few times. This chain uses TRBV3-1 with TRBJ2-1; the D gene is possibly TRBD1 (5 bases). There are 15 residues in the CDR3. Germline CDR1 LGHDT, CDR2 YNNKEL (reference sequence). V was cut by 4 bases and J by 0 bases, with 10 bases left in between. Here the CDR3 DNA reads TGTGCCAGCAGCCGGGGCCTTAGCTCCTACAATGAGCAGTTCTTC. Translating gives CASSRGLSSYNEQFF.

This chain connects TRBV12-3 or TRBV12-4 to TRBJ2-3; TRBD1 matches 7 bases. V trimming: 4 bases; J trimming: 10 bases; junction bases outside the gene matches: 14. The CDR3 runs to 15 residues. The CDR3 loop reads CASSSAEDRAVAQYF. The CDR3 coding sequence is TGTGCCAGCAGTTCGGCGGAAGACAGGGCGGTGGCGCAGTATTTT.

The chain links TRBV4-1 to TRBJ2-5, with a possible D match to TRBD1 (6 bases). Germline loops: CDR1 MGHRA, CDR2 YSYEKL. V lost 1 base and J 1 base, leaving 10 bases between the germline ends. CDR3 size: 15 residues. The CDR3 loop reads CASSQGDRPQETQYF. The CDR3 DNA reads TGCGCCAGCAGCCAAGGAGACAGGCCCCAAGAGACCCAGTACTTC.